This T cell receptor (beta chain) was found in a study of blood T cell repertoires in COVID-19. The CDR3 is 14 residues long. Data came from immunoSEQ multiplex PCR; TCRdb stores just in-frame clones and leaves some out. Seen here are roughly 150,000 clones, 75% to 85% observed once, and the top ten hold less than 5.5%. V and J are TRBV21-1 and TRBJ2-7; no DNA check was done on the table's D call, TRBD2. TRBV21-1 is listed as a pseudogene. The sample comprised peripheral blood. The TCR originated in a man aged 60 to 75 with acute or convalescent COVID-19. CDR3 DNA sequence: TGTGCCAGCAGCCTAGCGGGAGCAGGAGGCGAGCAGTACTTC. It specifies CASSLAGAGGEQYF.